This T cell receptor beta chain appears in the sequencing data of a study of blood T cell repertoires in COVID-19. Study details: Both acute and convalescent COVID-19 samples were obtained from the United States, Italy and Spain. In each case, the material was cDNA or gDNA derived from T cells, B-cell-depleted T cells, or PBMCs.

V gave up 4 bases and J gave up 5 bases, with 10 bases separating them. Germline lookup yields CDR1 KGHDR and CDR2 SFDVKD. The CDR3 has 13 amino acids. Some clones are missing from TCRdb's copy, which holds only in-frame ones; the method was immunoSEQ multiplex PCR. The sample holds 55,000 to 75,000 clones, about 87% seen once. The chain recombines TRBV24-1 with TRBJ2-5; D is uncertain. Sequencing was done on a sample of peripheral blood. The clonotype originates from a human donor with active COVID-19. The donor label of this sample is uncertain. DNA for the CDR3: TGTGCCACCAGTGACAAGCTCCGGGAGACCCAGTACTTC. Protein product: CATSDKLRETQYF.